This is a list of T cell receptor beta chains from one sample in a study of blood T cell repertoires in COVID-19. Profiling relied on immunoSEQ multiplex PCR, and the TCRdb table lists in-frame clones only, not all of them. The table lists around 190,000 clones, roughly 88% of them singletons. The sample comprised peripheral blood. The origin of the receptors is a man in his fifties or sixties with COVID-19, enrolled during active disease. CDR3s include the opening cysteine and the closing phenylalanine or tryptophan. The D gene is left open where the match is weak. The size field is filled for only some rows; it gives once, few, many or a size class.

TRBD2,-,TRBJ2-7,15,TRBV27,CASSLSLAGAYEQYF,TGTGCCAGCAGTTTATCTCTAGCGGGAGCCTACGAGCAGTACTTC
-,-,TRBJ2-5,13,TRBV5-1,CASSRGEQETQYF,TGCGCCAGCAGCCGCGGTGAACAAGAGACCCAGTACTTC
-,-,TRBJ1-3,15,TRBV7-9,CASSLFPRPGNTIYF,TGTGCCAGCAGCTTATTCCCCAGGCCTGGAAACACCATATATTTT
TRBD1,once,TRBJ2-7,15,TRBV7-9,CASSFIGTGGYEQYF,TGTGCCAGCAGCTTTATTGGGACAGGGGGCTACGAGCAGTACTTC
-,-,TRBJ2-3,17,TRBV5-5,CASSLKVLGLSTDTQYF,TGTGCCAGCAGCTTGAAGGTTCTAGGACTTAGCACAGATACGCAGTATTTT
TRBD1,-,TRBJ1-5,15,TRBV6-5,CASNPDRDSNQPQHF,TGTGCCAGCAACCCAGACAGGGATAGCAATCAGCCCCAGCATTTT
TRBD1,-,TRBJ1-2,12,TRBV7-9,CASSGQDYGYTF,TGTGCCAGCAGCGGACAGGACTATGGCTACACCTTC
-,-,TRBJ2-2,15,TRBV7-3,CASSTGFRNTGELFF,TGTGCCAGCAGCACAGGGTTTCGGAACACCGGGGAGCTGTTTTTT
-,-,TRBJ1-2,12,TRBV6-2/TRBV6-3,CASSLGSHGYTF,TGTGCCAGCAGTTTAGGGAGCCATGGCTACACCTTC
TRBD1,-,TRBJ1-4,14,TRBV19,CASTDRGRGEKLFF,TGTGCCAGTACCGACAGGGGGCGAGGAGAAAAACTGTTTTTT
TRBD1,once,TRBJ2-2,14,TRBV7-9,CASPGQANTGELFF,TGTGCCAGTCCGGGACAGGCGAACACCGGGGAGCTGTTTTTT
-,-,TRBJ1-4,19,TRBV7-3,CASSGYDKRRPDLDEKLFF,TGTGCCAGCAGCGGATATGATAAAAGGAGACCGGATCTAGATGAAAAACTGTTTTTT
TRBD1,-,TRBJ1-2,12,TRBV5-6,CASSLRGRGYTF,TGTGCCAGCAGCTTGAGGGGGCGCGGCTACACCTTC
-,-,TRBJ1-2,8,TRBV29-1,CSVEASTF,TGCAGCGTTGAAGCATCCACCTTC
TRBD2,-,TRBJ2-3,15,TRBV5-1,CASSLGGGRTDTQYF,TGCGCCAGCAGCTTGGGCGGGGGGCGCACAGATACGCAGTATTTT
TRBD1,-,TRBJ2-1,15,TRBV4-3,CASSQEGQRNNEQFF,TGCGCCAGCAGCCAAGAGGGACAGCGAAACAATGAGCAGTTCTTC
-,few,TRBJ1-1,15,TRBV5-1,CASSLAEGLGTEAFF,TGCGCCAGCAGCTTGGCCGAGGGTCTCGGCACTGAAGCTTTCTTT
-,-,TRBJ2-7,14,TRBV7-2,CASSLLHGSNEQYF,TGTGCCAGCAGCTTATTACACGGGTCGAACGAGCAGTACTTC
TRBD1,-,TRBJ1-2,15,TRBV24-1,CATSGGQEANYGYTF,TGTGCCACCAGTGGGGGACAGGAAGCTAACTATGGCTACACCTTC
-,-,TRBJ1-1,16,TRBV7-8,CASSLRAGAETTEAFF,TGTGCCAGCAGCTTAAGGGCAGGGGCGGAGACCACTGAAGCTTTCTTT
-,-,TRBJ2-1,20,TRBV9,CASSATAGAPLISSYNEQFF,TGTGCCAGCAGCGCCACTGCGGGGGCGCCTCTTATTAGCTCCTACAATGAGCAGTTCTTC
TRBD2,few,TRBJ2-3,18,TRBV11-2,CASSFPSGSGRARETQYF,TGTGCCAGCAGCTTCCCATCCGGTAGCGGGAGGGCCAGGGAAACGCAGTATTTT
-,once,TRBJ2-2,14,TRBV6-4,CASSKDTNTGELFF,TGTGCCAGCAGCAAGGACACGAACACCGGGGAGCTGTTTTTT
-,-,TRBJ2-6,17,TRBV27,CASSLGAASLGANVLTF,TGTGCCAGCAGTTTAGGGGCAGCTTCGCTTGGGGCCAACGTCCTGACTTTC
-,-,TRBJ2-5,13,TRBV5-8,CASSTAPGETQYF,TGTGCCAGCAGCACGGCCCCAGGAGAGACCCAGTACTTC
TRBD2,-,TRBJ2-3,15,TRBV29-1,CSVDGLAGGVDTQYF,TGCAGCGTTGATGGCCTAGCGGGGGGAGTTGATACGCAGTATTTT